A single sample is the source of the 18 T cell receptor beta chains below, sequenced in a study of OX40 agonist ivuxolimab in advanced cancers. Assay used: immunoSEQ multiplex PCR; TCRdb lists only in-frame clones, some missing. The sample includes 40,000 to 45,000 clones, more than 80% seen only once; the top ten take roughly 2.5%. Here the sequenced sample was CD4+ or CD8+ T cells sorted from blood, taken in a trial of the OX40 agonist ivuxolimab. These receptors came from an adult with an advanced solid tumor such as melanoma, head and neck, liver or kidney cancer.

As concerns this clone: A read error may produce the germline difference seen at one junction end. The sample has other DNA sequences that encode this CDR3 too. The rearrangement joins TRBV19 to TRBJ1-2; no clear D gene. Germline assignment: CDR1 LNHDA and CDR2 SQIVND (reference sequence). The CDR3 has 12 residues. The CDR3 nucleotides are TGTGCCAGCAGTAAGGTGGCGGTTGGCTACACCTTC. Protein sequence: CASSKVAVGYTF. Supplemented by reference TRBV19 and TRBJ1-2, the full variable domain reads DGGITQSPKYLFRKEGQNVTLSCEQNLNHDAMYWYRQDPGQGLRLIYYSQIVNDFQKGDIAEGYSVSREKKESFPLTVTSAQKNPTAFYLCASSKVAVGYTFGSGTRLTVV.

This chain joins TRBV5-1 and TRBJ1-3, with 10 bases fitting TRBD1. Trimming at V came to 4 bases and at J to 1 base, leaving 5 bases not matched to a gene. The CDR3 length is 16 residues. Germline-derived CDR1 and CDR2 are SGHRS and YFSETQ. The CDR3 DNA sequence: TGCGCCAGCAGCAGTGGACAGGGGGGATCTGGAAACACCATATATTTT. It translates to CASSSGQGGSGNTIYF. The entire variable domain, with the rest obtained from reference TRBV5-1 and TRBJ1-3, is as follows: KAGVTQTPRYLIKTRGQQVTLSCSPISGHRSVSWYQQTPGQGLQFLFEYFSETQRNKGNFPGRFSGRQFSNSRSEMNVSTLELGDSALYLCASSSGQGGSGNTIYFGEGSWLTVV.

The chain employs TRBV5-1 and TRBJ2-3, with unresolved D. The CDR3 runs 13 residues. The V gene lost 4 bases and the J gene lost 5 bases, with 11 bases spanning the gap. The germline gives CDR1 SGHRS, CDR2 YFSETQ. The CDR3 sequence: CASSPITIDTQYF. DNA for the CDR3: TGCGCCAGCAGCCCGATTACTATAGATACGCAGTATTTT. The whole variable domain, remainder taken from reference TRBV5-1 and TRBJ2-3, is KAGVTQTPRYLIKTRGQQVTLSCSPISGHRSVSWYQQTPGQGLQFLFEYFSETQRNKGNFPGRFSGRQFSNSRSEMNVSTLELGDSALYLCASSPITIDTQYFGPGTRLTVL.

This clone turned up a few times. The CDR3 sequence is CASSSWTSGLSQETQYF. DNA of the CDR3: TGCGCCAGCAGCTCTTGGACTAGCGGCCTGTCACAAGAGACCCAGTACTTC. This chain connects TRBV5-1 to TRBJ2-5; 10 nucleotides line up with TRBD2. The germline CDR1 and CDR2 sequences are SGHRS and YFSETQ. This CDR3 has 17 residues. Germline trimming cut 3 bases from V and 2 bases from J; bases unmatched to any gene: 10.

V and J are TRBV7-8 and TRBJ2-1, with 14 bases lining up with TRBD2. The CDR3 is 19 residues long. V was clipped by 5 bases and J by 6 bases; unmatched bases: 15. The V gene's germline CDR1 is SGHVS and CDR2 FQNEAQ. The CDR3 spells CASSPLIGTSGRKGNEQFF. DNA of the CDR3: TGTGCCAGCAGCCCACTGATCGGGACTAGCGGGAGAAAGGGCAATGAGCAGTTCTTC.

This clone has a handful of counts. This sequence joins TRBV11-3 and TRBJ2-5; D is ambiguous. Germline CDR1 is SGHNT and CDR2 is YENEEA. This CDR3 region has 14 residues. V shed 4 bases and J shed 5 bases, with 14 bases lying between them. CDR3 region: CASSSLPGRETQYF. The CDR3 nucleotides read TGTGCCAGCAGCTCCCTCCCGGGTAGGGAGACCCAGTACTTC.

This chain uses TRBV6-5 with TRBJ1-5; D is unclear. Germline V lookup: CDR1 MNHEY, CDR2 SVGAGI. There are 15 residues in the CDR3. Trimming left V 0 bases short and J 8 bases short, with 14 bases between. DNA for the CDR3: TGTGCCAGCAGTTACTCAGGCTTGTACTCCGAGCCCCAGCATTTT. It codes for CASSYSGLYSEPQHF.

The chain links TRBV18 to TRBJ2-1, with 15 bases aligning to TRBD2. V lost 3 bases to trimming and J lost 15 bases; unmatched junction nucleotides: 6. Germline-derived CDR1 and CDR2 are KGHSH and LQKENI. This CDR3 is built from 14 residues. This chain's CDR3 is CASSPGLAGGWPFF. The CDR3 bases are TGTGCCAGCTCACCGGGACTAGCGGGAGGTTGGCCGTTCTTC.

The CDR3 spells CASSVEWGGSEQFF. The CDR3 coding sequence is TGTGCCAGCAGCGTAGAGTGGGGCGGTAGTGAGCAGTTCTTC. The V call is TRBV9, the J call TRBJ2-1; tentative D call: TRBD1 (5 bases). CDR1 is SGDLS, CDR2 YYNGEE, per germline. With 0 bases removed from V and 9 bases from J, the gap between germline ends came to 13 bases. CDR3 size: 14 residues. Full variable domain (missing parts from reference TRBV9 and TRBJ2-1): DSGVTQTPKHLITATGQRVTLRCSPRSGDLSVYWYQQSLDQGLQFLIQYYNGEERAKGNILERFSAQQFPDLHSELNLSSLELGDSALYFCASSVEWGGSEQFFGPGTRLTVL.

This clone has just a few counts. The chain recombines TRBV7-3 with TRBJ1-1; 8 bases line up with TRBD1. The germline gives CDR1 SGHTA, CDR2 FQGTGA. This CDR3 is built from 14 residues. Trimming took 4 bases from V and 1 from J; bases not matched to a gene: 2. The CDR3 nucleotides read TGTGCCAGCAGCTGGACAGGGCCGAACACTGAAGCTTTCTTT. Amino acids: CASSWTGPNTEAFF.

The CDR3 loop reads CSAGGGAGYNEQFF. In DNA, the CDR3 is TGCAGCGCTGGAGGGGGCGCGGGCTACAATGAGCAGTTCTTC. This sequence joins TRBV29-1 and TRBJ2-1, with D possibly being TRBD1 (7 bases). There are 14 residues in the CDR3. Germline CDR1 reads SQVTM; CDR2 reads ANQGSEA. V lost 7 bases to trimming and J lost 3 bases, with 16 bases between them.

This chain joins TRBV18 and TRBJ2-1; D perhaps matches TRBD2 (5 bases). CDR1 and CDR2 (germline): KGHSH, LQKENI. This CDR3 region has 14 residues. Trimming removed 0 bases at V and 6 bases at J, with 9 bases between. CDR3 in DNA: TGTGCCAGCTCACCACCCGGGGTTTTCAATGAGCAGTTCTTC. It specifies CASSPPGVFNEQFF.

This clone was picked up a small number of times. This rearrangement joins TRBV18 to TRBJ2-7, with D possibly matching TRBD2 (5 bases). This CDR3 has 12 residues. Germline V lookup: CDR1 KGHSH, CDR2 LQKENI. V lost 2 bases to trimming and J lost 7 bases, with 9 bases between them. The CDR3 DNA reads TGTGCCAGCTCACCAAGTCGGGAAGAGCAGTACTTC. Translated: CASSPSREEQYF.

The chain combines TRBV13 with TRBJ2-1; D may be TRBD2 (6 bases). Germline CDR1 PRHDT, CDR2 FYEKMQ (reference sequence). V lost 5 bases and J 4 bases, leaving 18 bases between the germline ends. The CDR3 spans 16 residues. This chain's CDR3 is CASSNRAEGRYNEQFF. The CDR3 DNA reads as TGTGCCAGCAGCAATAGAGCGGAGGGCAGGTACAATGAGCAGTTCTTC.

The V call is TRBV7-2, the J call TRBJ2-2; TRBD2 is a possible D gene (6 bases). The germline V gene has CDR1 SGHTA and CDR2 FQGNSA. The CDR3 has 15 residues. Between the trimmed V and J ends, which lost 5 bases and 4 bases, there was a span of 14 bases. In DNA, the CDR3 is TGTGCCAGCAGCCCGACTCTAGCGAGCACCGGGGAGCTGTTTTTT. Translating gives CASSPTLASTGELFF.

V is TRBV19 and J is TRBJ1-4; D is undetermined. Germline values: CDR1 LNHDA, CDR2 SQIVND (reference sequence). This CDR3 comprises 15 residues. Trimming shortened V by 4 bases and J by 4 bases, and 13 bases separated the two germline ends. The CDR3 is CASSTPRSNNEKLFF. The CDR3 nucleotides are TGTGCCAGTAGTACCCCGCGGAGCAATAATGAAAAACTGTTTTTT.

V gene TRBV7-2 combines with J gene TRBJ1-1; D is perhaps TRBD1 (5 bases). V shed 5 bases and J shed 8 bases, with 12 bases lying between them. The CDR3 covers 12 residues. Germline V gene data show CDR1 as SGHTA and CDR2 as FQGNSA. CDR3 sequence (DNA): TGTGCCAGCAGCACAGGACGCCGGGAAGCTTTCTTT. Protein: CASSTGRREAFF.

This rearrangement joins TRBV27 to TRBJ2-3; possibly TRBD2 for D (6 bases). The V end lost 9 bases, the J end lost 2 bases, and 12 bases lay between the germline ends. The CDR3 extends over 13 amino acids. Per germline, CDR1 MNHEY and CDR2 SMNVEV (reference sequence). The chain's CDR3 is CASRAGSTDTQYF. The DNA for the CDR3 is TGTGCCAGTCGGGCGGGATCCACAGATACGCAGTATTTT.